This paragraph reports one T cell receptor (beta chain). Here immunoSEQ multiplex PCR was the method, and the copy in TCRdb shows in-frame clones only, minus some. Among fewer than 3,500 clones, 77% were seen once, and the ten largest hold 7.8%. The sample originates from a study of preoperative IRX-2 immunotherapy in early breast cancer. Treatment denoted: preoperative locoregional IRX-2 cytokine immunotherapy. Samples came from a phase Ib trial of preoperative locoregional IRX-2 cytokine immunotherapy. This CDR3 is built from 14 residues. Trimming cost V 2 bases and J 1 base, with 9 bases left between them. Germline CDR1 reads SGHRS; CDR2 reads YFSETQ.

This TCR came from a human donor with breast cancer. This material consisted of tumor tissue, taken after IRX-2 immunotherapy. The genes are TRBV5-1 and TRBJ1-1; the D is unclear. Here the CDR3 DNA reads TGCGCCAGCAGCTTCGAGGGAGAGAACACTGAAGCTTTCTTT. Translation: CASSFEGENTEAFF. The full variable domain, completed using reference TRBV5-1 and TRBJ1-1, is KAGVTQTPRYLIKTRGQQVTLSCSPISGHRSVSWYQQTPGQGLQFLFEYFSETQRNKGNFPGRFSGRQFSNSRSEMNVSTLELGDSALYLCASSFEGENTEAFFGQGTRLTVV.